The 8 T cell receptor beta chains given below trace back to one sample, sequenced in a study of T cell responses to AZD1222 COVID-19 vaccine. TCRdb's table, derived via immunoSEQ multiplex PCR, lists solely in-frame clones and lacks some. The sample records 140,000 to 150,000 clones, about nine tenths being singletons. Here the sequenced sample was peripheral blood, taken on day 0 of MenACWY control vaccination. The receptors derive from an adult in good health.

The chain combines TRBV30 with TRBJ1-1, with no clear D. CDR1 is GTSNPN, CDR2 SVGIG, per germline (reference sequence). CDR3 length: 12 residues. V lost 4 bases to trimming and J lost 2 bases, with 8 bases between them. The CDR3 spells CAWTRINTEAFF. The CDR3 region has the DNA TGTGCCTGGACCAGAATTAACACTGAAGCTTTCTTT.

The rearrangement joins TRBV6-5 to TRBJ2-7; 11 bases are a match to TRBD1. The germline V gene encodes CDR1 MNHEY and CDR2 SVGAGI. The CDR3 loop spans 14 amino acids. The J segment lost 3 bases and the V segment lost 5 bases, leaving 3 bases of the junction unmatched. The CDR3 DNA follows: TGTGCCAGCAGTACCGGGACAGGGGGCTACGAGCAGTACTTC. The encoded protein is CASSTGTGGYEQYF.

V usage is TRBV10-3 and J usage is TRBJ1-3; D unresolved. The length of the CDR3 is 12 residues. From germline, CDR1 is ENHRY and CDR2 SYGVKD. Deletions cut 10 bases from V and 9 bases from J, with 16 bases between. CDR3 amino acids: CATRGLGGTIYF. The CDR3 nucleotides read TGTGCCACCCGAGGACTAGGCGGCACCATATATTTT.

This chain links TRBV27 with TRBJ1-1; 11 nucleotides align to TRBD1. Trimming removed 7 bases from V and 2 bases from J; junction bases left unmatched: 12. This CDR3 contains 17 residues. Germline V gives CDR1 MNHEY, CDR2 SMNVEV (reference sequence). The chain's CDR3 is CASTNGGQGVGNTEAFF. The CDR3 DNA follows: TGTGCCAGCACCAACGGGGGACAGGGGGTCGGAAACACTGAAGCTTTCTTT.

This clone has just one count. The gene calls are TRBV24-1 and TRBJ2-3; possible D gene TRBD2, 6 bases. The CDR3 loop spans 12 amino acids. The V end lost 7 bases, the J end lost 6 bases, and 10 bases lay between the germline ends. Germline V CDR1 and CDR2: KGHDR, SFDVKD. CDR3 coding DNA: TGTGCCACCAGCCTTAGCGGCGATACGCAGTATTTT. This translates into CATSLSGDTQYF.

V gene TRBV7-3 combines with J gene TRBJ2-3; no definite D call. Trimming shortened V by 4 bases and J by 2 bases, and 1 base separated the two germline ends. This CDR3 region has 11 residues. CDR1 is SGHTA, CDR2 FQGTGA, per germline. CDR3 nucleotides: TGTGCCAGCAGCTCCACAGATACGCAGTATTTT. It translates to CASSSTDTQYF.

CDR3 coding DNA: TGTGCCATCAGTGAGTGGGGGGACACTGAAGCTTTCTTT. As protein: CAISEWGDTEAFF. The rearrangement links TRBV10-3 to TRBJ1-1; maybe TRBD1 (5 bases). Germline V lookup: CDR1 ENHRY, CDR2 SYGVKD. Trimming stripped 1 base from V and 3 bases from J, with 6 bases between. This CDR3 is 13 amino acids long.

This clone occurred a few times. The chain recombines TRBV3-1 (or the pseudogene TRBV3-2) with TRBJ2-7; no firm D call. Per the germline V gene, CDR1 is LGHDT and CDR2 is YNNKEL (reference sequence). The CDR3 loop spans 13 amino acids. Deletions cut 3 bases from V and 1 base from J, with 7 bases between. In nucleotides, the CDR3 is TGTGCCAGCAGCCACGGCAAATCCTACGAGCAGTACTTC. The encoded protein is CASSHGKSYEQYF.